This T cell receptor (beta chain) was observed in a study of radiation and T cells in renal cell carcinoma. Whole-study context: Nephrectomy followed 15 Gy stereotactic body radiation by 4 weeks.

Notes on the study in general: In blood, top tumor clones expanded by 2 weeks, shrinking by 4.

This clone was detected a few times. The antigen is undetermined. Time point denoted: baseline pretreatment blood. Regarding treatment: 15 Gy SBRT to primary tumor, nephrectomy 4 weeks later. Blood was sampled at baseline, 2 weeks and 4 weeks after SBRT. Clones were read by immunoSEQ multiplex PCR, and TCRdb kept only the in-frame ones, dropping some. The data contain over 85,000 clones, approximately 83% of them singletons. The CDR3 spans 12 residues. Trimming stripped 3 bases from V and 5 bases from J, with 7 bases between. Germline-derived CDR1 and CDR2 are KGHSH and LQKENI. The TCR comes from a man aged 55 to 70 with renal cell carcinoma. V and J are TRBV18 and TRBJ1-1; no clear D. Sample: blood, taken from a patient whose treatment included radiotherapy and nephrectomy. CDR3 in amino acids: CASSPSETEAFF. The CDR3 nucleotides are TGTGCCAGCTCACCTAGCGAAACTGAAGCTTTCTTT.